This T cell receptor (beta chain) was observed in a study of control samples from healthy donors and cancer patients. Assay: immunoSEQ multiplex PCR; the TCRdb copy retains only in-frame clones and omits some. The sample has 400,000 to 450,000 clones; approximately 90% are singletons. With 3 bases removed from V and 8 bases from J, the gap between germline ends came to 19 bases. The CDR3 has 15 residues. Germline-derived CDR1 and CDR2 are MDHEN and SYDVKM. Sequenced material: PBMCs. This TCR derives from a man aged 35-49 years with head and neck cancer. The genes are TRBV28 and TRBJ1-1; no definite D call. The DNA of the CDR3 is TGTGCCAGCAGTTTTTATGACCGCGAGGCGGGAGAAGCTTTCTTT. It is translated as CASSFYDREAGEAFF.